Reported below is one T cell receptor (beta chain). The clone's antigen remains unknown. No much larger clone exists at a distance of one base, and base qualities are not known. The library was produced with the immunoSEQ multiplex PCR assay. RNA was extracted from all samples and reverse transcribed into cDNA, which served as template for TCR sequencing. First-strand cDNA was synthesized with SuperScript III using a 2:1 mix of oligo-dT and random hexamers. A synthetic immune receptor repertoire was used to gauge amplification bias, and whatever bias remained was removed computationally. The original methods were these. After raw reads were preprocessed to remove errors, the CDR3 was defined following IMGT conventions as running from the conserved cysteine to phenylalanine. To get clonality, Shannon entropy was normalized by log2 of the number of productive unique TCRs and the result was subtracted from 1. Whether each scalp clone was CD4 or CD8 was inferred by checking scalp TCRbeta sequences against the CD4 and CD8 repertoires from sorted blood. TCRdb re-hosts the immuneACCESS table, in-frame sequences only. Its copies lack some clones; in the studies checked, an unresolved V gene accounts for under half of them, and the cause for the rest is not known. V, J and clone size are those of that table, while D and trimming were read from the DNA. Within this sample are about 210,000 clones, with just over 65% of them counted one time only. The ten largest account for around 1.2% of the sample.

The CDR3 measures 16 amino acids from cysteine to phenylalanine. The CDR3 DNA has 48 bases and is translated from base 1. From the germline V gene, CDR1 is MDHEN and CDR2 is SYDVKM. V lost 6 bases and J lost 5 bases; the stretch between them is 17 bases long. What this sample's treatment or condition label stands for: oral pan-JAK inhibitor, 5-10 mg twice daily. Lesional scalp punch biopsies and peripheral blood were collected from alopecia areata patients. PBMCs were isolated by density centrifugation and stained for CD3, CD4 and CD8, and CD4+ and CD8+ T cells were sorted on a FACSAria. These data belong to a study of CD8+ T cells in alopecia areata (dated by TCRdb to between 2017 and 2018). Regarding the study in general: Treated patients were enrolled in an open-label pilot trial of oral tofacitinib at 5 to 10 mg twice daily for moderate-to-severe alopecia areata. Tofacitinib was given for 6 to 18 months, followed by 6 months of follow-up off drug to assess delayed response and recurrence. Disease severity in treated patients was measured with the SALT score, which quantifies the percentage of affected scalp surface area. In both human patients and the C3H/HeJ mouse model, the study applied high-throughput TCRbeta sequencing to look at T cell clonal expansion in alopecia areata. Human TCRbeta sequencing covered scalp tissue and sorted CD4+ and CD8+ peripheral blood T cells from patchy and totalis/universalis alopecia areata patients and healthy controls. Tofacitinib-treated patients had biopsies at baseline and at 4 and 24 weeks of treatment, with a later scalp biopsy in several patients. Clonality in the scalp was compared among normal scalp (n=4), patchy alopecia areata scalp (n=8), and alopecia totalis/universalis scalp (n=8). RNA was extracted with the PAXgene miRNA kit for fixed scalp, the miRNeasy kit for PBMCs, and the RNeasy kit for mouse skin. Amplification of TCRbeta CDR3 regions was done by immunoSEQ multiplex PCR using 35 Vbeta forward primers and 13 Jbeta reverse primers. Results the study describes overall, beyond this receptor: During tofacitinib treatment, many expanded lesional clones remained in scalp and blood, and this persistence may partly explain relapse after treatment is stopped. Compared with mice, TCR sequences shared between patients were less clear, possibly partly because of HLA diversity across the patient population. Unlike mouse skin, where gammadelta T cells dominate, normal human skin contains resident alphabeta T cells that get sequenced too, which complicates analysis of the scalp TCR repertoire. Compared with normal scalp, lesional scalp had higher clonality and more expanded CD8+ clones, particularly in alopecia totalis/universalis, a pattern that suggests antigenic drive. Tofacitinib significantly decreased scalp clonality and the number of expanded CD8+ clones among the top 100 scalp clones. Because the treated cohort was small and included a single nonresponder, larger studies are needed to assess links between baseline CD8+ expansion and response.

The chain employs TRBV28 and TRBJ2-6; the D gene is possibly TRBD1, with 5 bases matching. Specimen: CD4+ T cells sorted from blood, collected around week 46, from a patient treated with tofacitinib. The sequence derives from a human donor with alopecia areata. The CDR3: CASSSPAPGRANVLTF. The DNA sequence reads TGTGCCAGCAGCTCCCCGGCCCCAGGGAGGGCCAACGTCCTGACTTTC.